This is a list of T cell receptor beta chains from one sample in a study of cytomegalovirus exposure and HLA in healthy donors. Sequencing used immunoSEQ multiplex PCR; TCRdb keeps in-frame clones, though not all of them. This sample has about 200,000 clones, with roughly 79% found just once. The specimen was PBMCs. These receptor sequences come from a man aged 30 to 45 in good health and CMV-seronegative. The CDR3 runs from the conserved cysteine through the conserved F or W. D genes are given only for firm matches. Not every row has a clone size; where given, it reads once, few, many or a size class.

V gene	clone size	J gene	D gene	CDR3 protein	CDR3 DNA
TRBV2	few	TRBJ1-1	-	CASSEGGTNSGSTEAFF	TGTGCCAGCAGTGAGGGGGGGACAAATTCAGGGAGCACTGAAGCTTTCTTT
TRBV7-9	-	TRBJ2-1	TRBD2	CASSSDTGLDGANEQFF	TGTGCCAGCAGCTCTGATACGGGACTAGATGGGGCCAATGAGCAGTTCTTC
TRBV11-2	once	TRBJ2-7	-	CASSLVPAGRSYEQYF	TGTGCCAGCAGCTTAGTTCCAGCGGGTCGCTCCTACGAGCAGTACTTC
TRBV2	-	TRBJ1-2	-	CASTDSFNYGYTF	TGTGCCAGCACGGACAGTTTTAACTATGGCTACACCTTC
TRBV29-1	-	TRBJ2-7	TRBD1	CSVPGQGYEQYF	TGCAGCGTTCCGGGACAGGGTTACGAGCAGTACTTC
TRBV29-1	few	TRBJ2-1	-	CSVVFGGMTYNEQFF	TGCAGCGTTGTATTTGGAGGGATGACCTACAATGAGCAGTTCTTC
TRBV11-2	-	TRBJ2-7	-	CASSGTGSPSYEQYF	TGTGCCAGCAGCGGAACCGGGAGCCCATCCTACGAGCAGTACTTC
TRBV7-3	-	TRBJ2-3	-	CASSLFADTQYF	TGTGCCAGCAGCTTATTCGCAGATACGCAGTATTTT
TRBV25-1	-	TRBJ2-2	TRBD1	CASTMTGVRGGELFF	TGTGCCAGCACTATGACAGGGGTACGCGGCGGGGAGCTGTTTTTT
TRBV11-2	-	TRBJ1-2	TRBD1	CASSPTGGANYGYTF	TGTGCCAGCAGCCCAACAGGGGGAGCGAACTATGGCTACACCTTC
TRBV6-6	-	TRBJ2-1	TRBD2	CASSYSGRGDNEQFF	TGTGCCAGCAGTTATAGCGGGAGGGGAGACAATGAGCAGTTCTTC
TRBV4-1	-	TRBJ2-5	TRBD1	CASSQDQPGGLVETQYF	TGCGCCAGCAGCCAAGATCAACCAGGGGGCTTGGTAGAGACCCAGTACTTC
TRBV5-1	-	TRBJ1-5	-	CASSPLGGSNQPQHF	TGCGCCAGCAGCCCTTTAGGGGGAAGCAATCAGCCCCAGCATTTT
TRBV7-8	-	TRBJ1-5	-	CASSLGVTGWEPQHF	TGTGCCAGCAGCTTAGGAGTCACGGGGTGGGAGCCCCAGCATTTT
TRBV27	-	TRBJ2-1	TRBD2	CASSSGTSGVNEQFF	TGTGCCAGCAGCTCCGGGACTAGCGGGGTCAATGAGCAGTTCTTC
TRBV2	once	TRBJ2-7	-	CASPGGPTEQYF	TGTGCCAGCCCGGGCGGGCCAACCGAGCAGTACTTC
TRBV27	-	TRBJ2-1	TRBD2	CATLKAGAGLAGAEQFF	TGTGCCACGCTCAAAGCCGGCGCGGGACTAGCGGGAGCTGAGCAGTTCTTC
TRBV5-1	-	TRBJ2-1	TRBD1	CASSLTPGQGANEQFF	TGCGCCAGCAGCTTAACGCCGGGACAGGGGGCAAATGAGCAGTTCTTC
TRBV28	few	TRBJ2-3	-	CASSLSLGDSTDTQYF	TGTGCCAGCAGTTTATCTTTAGGGGATAGCACAGATACGCAGTATTTT
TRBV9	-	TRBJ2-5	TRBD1	CASSVVGQGAVGETQYF	TGTGCCAGCAGCGTAGTCGGACAGGGGGCTGTCGGGGAGACCCAGTACTTC
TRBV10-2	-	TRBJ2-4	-	CASSDRHGGTKNIQYF	TGCGCCAGCAGTGACAGGCACGGGGGTACCAAAAACATTCAGTACTTC
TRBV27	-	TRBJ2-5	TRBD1	CASSFSIPTGTGEETQYF	TGTGCCAGCAGTTTCTCCATACCGACCGGGACAGGCGAAGAGACCCAGTACTTC
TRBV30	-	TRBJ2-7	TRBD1	CAWSRDRVYEQYF	TGTGCCTGGAGCCGGGACAGGGTATACGAGCAGTACTTC
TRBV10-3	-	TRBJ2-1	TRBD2	CAIRTSGNEQFF	TGTGCCATCAGGACTAGCGGGAATGAGCAGTTCTTC
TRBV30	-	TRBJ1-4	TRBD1	CAWSPRGQLAEKLFF	TGTGCCTGGAGTCCAAGGGGACAGCTAGCTGAAAAACTGTTTTTT
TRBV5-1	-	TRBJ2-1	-	CASSSLVGSGANNEQFF	TGCGCCAGCAGCTCCCTGGTGGGGTCAGGGGCTAACAATGAGCAGTTCTTC
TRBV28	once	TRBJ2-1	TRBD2	CASSLYGLAGSEQFF	TGTGCCAGCAGTTTATATGGACTAGCGGGGTCGGAGCAGTTCTTC
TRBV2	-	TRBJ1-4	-	CASRAEGPHEKLFF	TGTGCCAGCAGGGCGGAGGGTCCTCATGAAAAACTGTTTTTT
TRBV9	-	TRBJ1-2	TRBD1	CASSANQGAGYGYTF	TGTGCCAGCAGCGCGAATCAGGGGGCAGGATATGGCTACACCTTC
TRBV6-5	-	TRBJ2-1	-	CASSYLGVIPHEQFF	TGTGCCAGCAGTTACTTGGGAGTAATACCCCATGAGCAGTTCTTC
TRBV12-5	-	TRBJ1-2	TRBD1	CASGLDTGVRDGYTF	TGTGCTAGTGGTTTGGATACAGGGGTTAGGGATGGCTACACCTTC
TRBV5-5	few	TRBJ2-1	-	CASAREHSYNEQFF	TGTGCCAGCGCGAGGGAGCACTCCTACAATGAGCAGTTCTTC
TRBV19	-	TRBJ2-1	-	CASSMETGIEQFF	TGTGCCAGTAGTATGGAAACAGGGATTGAGCAGTTCTTC
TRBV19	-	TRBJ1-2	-	CASSMGAQNSGYTF	TGTGCCAGTAGTATGGGGGCCCAAAATAGCGGCTACACCTTC
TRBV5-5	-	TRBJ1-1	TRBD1	CASSVLQGAGTEAFF	TGTGCCAGCAGCGTCTTACAGGGGGCCGGGACTGAAGCTTTCTTT
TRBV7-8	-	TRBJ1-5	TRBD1	CASSGVARTGNQPQHF	TGTGCCAGCAGCGGAGTCGCTAGGACAGGTAATCAGCCCCAGCATTTT
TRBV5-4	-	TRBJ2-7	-	CASSSSESFYEQYF	TGTGCCAGCAGCTCCTCGGAGAGTTTCTACGAGCAGTACTTC
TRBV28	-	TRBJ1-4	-	CASIPTGQNNEKLFF	TGTGCCAGCATTCCCACAGGCCAAAATAATGAAAAACTGTTTTTT
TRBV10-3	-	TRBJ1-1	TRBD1	CAISTGGASFTEAFF	TGTGCCATCAGTACAGGGGGCGCGTCGTTCACTGAAGCTTTCTTT
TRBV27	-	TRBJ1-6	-	CASSLNSPYNSPLHF	TGTGCCAGCAGTTTAAATAGTCCCTATAATTCACCCCTCCACTTT
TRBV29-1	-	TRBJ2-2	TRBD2	CSVGAAGVSGELFF	TGCAGCGTTGGGGCAGCGGGAGTTTCCGGGGAGCTGTTTTTT
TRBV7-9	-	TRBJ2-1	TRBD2	CASSPLAGGLYNEQFF	TGTGCCAGCAGCCCCTTAGCGGGAGGCCTCTACAATGAGCAGTTCTTC
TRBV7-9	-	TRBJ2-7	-	CASSFVTGIATYEQYF	TGTGCCAGCAGCTTCGTTACCGGGATTGCTACCTACGAGCAGTACTTC
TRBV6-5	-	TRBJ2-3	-	CASSPRVGRTQYF	TGTGCCAGCAGCCCCAGGGTAGGTCGGACGCAGTATTTT
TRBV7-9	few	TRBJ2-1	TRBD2	CASSYGLALFF	TGTGCCAGCAGCTACGGACTAGCGCTGTTCTTC
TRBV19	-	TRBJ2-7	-	CASSIDSRGLTYEQYF	TGTGCCAGTAGTATAGATAGCAGGGGCCTCACCTACGAGCAGTACTTC
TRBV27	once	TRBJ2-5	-	CASSPLFQETQYF	TGTGCCAGCAGCCCACTGTTCCAAGAGACCCAGTACTTC
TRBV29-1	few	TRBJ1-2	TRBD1	CSVDPTGTAYGYTF	TGCAGCGTGGATCCTACCGGGACAGCCTATGGCTACACCTTC
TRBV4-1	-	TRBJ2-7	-	CASSHSSRVYEQYF	TGCGCCAGCAGCCACTCGAGCAGGGTCTACGAGCAGTACTTC
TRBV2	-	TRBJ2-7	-	CASRSGEEQYF	TGTGCCAGCAGGTCAGGGGAAGAGCAGTACTTC
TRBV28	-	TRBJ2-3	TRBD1	CASSSGTGGVDTQYF	TGTGCCAGCAGTTCCGGGACAGGGGGCGTGGATACGCAGTATTTT
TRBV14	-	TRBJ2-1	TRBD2	CASSRELADEQFF	TGTGCCAGCAGCCGAGAACTAGCGGATGAGCAGTTCTTC